The 9 T cell receptor beta chains below were found in one sample sequenced in a study of blood T cell repertoires in COVID-19. Measured with immunoSEQ multiplex PCR; TCRdb has only the in-frame clones, and not every one. The sample lists around 58,000 clones, 80% to 90% seen once, with 3.5% to 4% in the top ten. The specimen sequenced was PBMCs or T cells enriched from blood (not recorded which). Every receptor here comes from a woman between 35 and 50 years old with acute COVID-19.

The CDR3 DNA reads as TGCGCCAGCAGCCACGTCAAAGGAGGGCAGTTCTTC. This sequence encodes CASSHVKGGQFF. The chain is built from TRBV4-1 and TRBJ2-1; weak D call: TRBD2 (5 bases). The germline CDR1 and CDR2 sequences are MGHRA and YSYEKL. CDR3 length equals 12 residues. Trimming stripped 3 bases from V and 12 bases from J, with 12 bases between.

This clone was counted ten times or more. The rearrangement links TRBV7-3 to TRBJ2-1; D possibly corresponds to TRBD2 (5 bases). Trimming shortened V by 1 base and J by 0 bases, and 10 bases separated the two germline ends. This CDR3 has 16 amino acids. Germline V gene sequence: CDR1 SGHTA, CDR2 FQGTGA. Here the CDR3 DNA reads TGTGCCAGCAGCTTAAGGGAGACCACCTCCTACAATGAGCAGTTCTTC. This encodes CASSLRETTSYNEQFF.

V and J are TRBV9 and TRBJ2-7; 7 bases map to TRBD2. Trimming cost V 0 bases and J 6 bases; bases outside gene matches: 12. The CDR3 loop spans 16 amino acids. The germline V gene has CDR1 SGDLS and CDR2 YYNGEE. CDR3 protein: CASSVVLAVPPGEQYF. The CDR3 nucleotides read TGTGCCAGCAGCGTAGTTCTAGCGGTCCCCCCTGGCGAGCAGTACTTC.

This chain links TRBV3-1 (or the pseudogene TRBV3-2) with TRBJ2-1, with D unclear. CDR1 is LGHDT and CDR2 is YNNKEL in the germline V gene (reference sequence). Trimming stripped 2 bases from V and 8 bases from J, with 7 bases between. There are 12 residues in the CDR3. The CDR3 bases are TGTGCCAGCAGCCAAACCAAGCATGAGCAGTTCTTC. This codes for CASSQTKHEQFF.

Here the CDR3 DNA reads TGCGCCAGCAGCCTCTCGGGGACAGGGCAAGAGACCCAGTACTTC. The encoded protein is CASSLSGTGQETQYF. This rearrangement joins TRBV5-1 to TRBJ2-5; 9 positions agree with TRBD1. CDR3 length equals 15 residues. V gave up 4 bases and J gave up 2 bases; unmatched junction bases: 6. Germline CDR1 and CDR2: SGHRS and YFSETQ. Based on the CDR3 plus reference TRBV5-1 and TRBJ2-5, the full variable domain is KAGVTQTPRYLIKTRGQQVTLSCSPISGHRSVSWYQQTPGQGLQFLFEYFSETQRNKGNFPGRFSGRQFSNSRSEMNVSTLELGDSALYLCASSLSGTGQETQYFGPGTRLLVL.

The chain recombines TRBV14 with TRBJ2-7; 13 positions match TRBD2. V was pared by 0 bases and J by 3 bases, with 5 bases of the junction left unmatched. CDR3 size: 17 residues. The V gene's germline CDR1 is SGHDN and CDR2 FVKESK. CDR3 sequence: CASSQDYGLAGDYEQYF. The CDR3 DNA follows: TGTGCCAGCAGCCAAGACTATGGACTAGCGGGGGACTACGAGCAGTACTTC.

The chain joins TRBV5-1 to TRBJ2-1; TRBD2 aligns across 12 bases. The CDR3 extends over 15 amino acids. Germline CDR1 reads SGHRS; CDR2 reads YFSETQ. With 4 bases clipped from V and 3 bases from J, the junction kept 2 bases outside the gene matches. For the CDR3, the DNA is TGCGCCAGCAGCAAGACTAGCGGGAGCTACAATGAGCAGTTCTTC. This gives the protein CASSKTSGSYNEQFF.

The gene calls are TRBV19 and TRBJ1-5, with a possible D match to TRBD1 (5 bases). V lost 3 bases and J lost 7, with 10 bases in between. From germline, CDR1 is LNHDA and CDR2 SQIVND (reference sequence). CDR3 length equals 13 residues. The CDR3 region is CASSIGGNQPQHF. CDR3 coding DNA: TGTGCCAGTAGTATCGGGGGGAACCAGCCCCAGCATTTT.

This chain links TRBV6-5 with TRBJ2-1; 8 nucleotides match TRBD1. Germline CDR1 and CDR2: MNHEY and SVGAGI. The CDR3 is 13 residues long. V shed 8 bases and J 1 base; nucleotides not matched to a gene: 1. The CDR3 reads CASGTGSYNEQFF. The CDR3 bases are TGTGCCAGCGGGACAGGATCCTACAATGAGCAGTTCTTC.